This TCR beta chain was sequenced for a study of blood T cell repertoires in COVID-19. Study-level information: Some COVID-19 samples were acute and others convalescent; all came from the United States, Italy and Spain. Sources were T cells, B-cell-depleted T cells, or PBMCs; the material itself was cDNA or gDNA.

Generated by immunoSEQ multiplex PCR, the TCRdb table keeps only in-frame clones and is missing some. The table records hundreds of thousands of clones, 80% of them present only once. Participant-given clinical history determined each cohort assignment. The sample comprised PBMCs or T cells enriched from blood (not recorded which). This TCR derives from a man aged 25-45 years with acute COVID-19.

Here the CDR3 reads CASSRGQGDYTF. Here the CDR3 DNA reads TGTGCCAGCAGCCGTGGACAGGGGGACTACACCTTC. The V call is TRBV12-3 or TRBV12-4, the J call TRBJ1-2; 10 nucleotides align to TRBD1. This CDR3 comprises 12 residues. V lost 6 bases and J lost 10; bases outside the gene matches: 5.